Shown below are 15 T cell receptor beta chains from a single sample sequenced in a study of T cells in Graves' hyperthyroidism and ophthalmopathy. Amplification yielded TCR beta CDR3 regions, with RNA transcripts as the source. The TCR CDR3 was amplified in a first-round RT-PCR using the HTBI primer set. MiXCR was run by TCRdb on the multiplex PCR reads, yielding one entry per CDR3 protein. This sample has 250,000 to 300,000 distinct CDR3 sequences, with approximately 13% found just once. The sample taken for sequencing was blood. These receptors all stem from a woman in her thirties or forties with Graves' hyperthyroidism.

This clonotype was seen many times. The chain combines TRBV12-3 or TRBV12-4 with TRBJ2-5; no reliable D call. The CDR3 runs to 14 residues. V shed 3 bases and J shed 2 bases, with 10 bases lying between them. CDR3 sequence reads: CASSLSQSQETQYF. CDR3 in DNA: TGTGCCAGCAGTTTGAGCCAGTCTCAAGAGACCCAGTACTTC.

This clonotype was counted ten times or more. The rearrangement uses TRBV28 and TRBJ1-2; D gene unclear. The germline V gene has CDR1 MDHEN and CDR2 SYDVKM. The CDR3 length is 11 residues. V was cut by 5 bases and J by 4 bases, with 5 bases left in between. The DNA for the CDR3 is TGTGCCAGCAGTACCCGCTATGGCTACACCTTC. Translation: CASSTRYGYTF.

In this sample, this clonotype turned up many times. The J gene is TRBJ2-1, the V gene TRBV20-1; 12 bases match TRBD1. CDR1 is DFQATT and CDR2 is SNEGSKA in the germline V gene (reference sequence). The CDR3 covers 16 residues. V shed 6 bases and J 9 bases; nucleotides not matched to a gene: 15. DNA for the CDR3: TGCAGTGCGGATCTTATCGGGACAGGGGGCTGGGGTGAGCAGTTCTTC. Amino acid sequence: CSADLIGTGGWGEQFF.

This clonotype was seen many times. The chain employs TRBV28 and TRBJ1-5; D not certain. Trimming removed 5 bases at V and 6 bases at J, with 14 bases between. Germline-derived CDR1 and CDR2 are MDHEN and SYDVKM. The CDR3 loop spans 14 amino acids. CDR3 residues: CASSPRPHGQPQHF. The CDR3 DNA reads TGTGCCAGCAGTCCTCGACCACACGGTCAGCCCCAGCATTTT.

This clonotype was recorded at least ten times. CDR3 bases: TGCGCCAGCAGCTTGGCACCAGCCTATGGCTACACCTTC. Residues: CASSLAPAYGYTF. This chain links TRBV5-1 with TRBJ1-2; no clear D. The CDR3 runs to 13 residues. The V gene's germline CDR1 is SGHRS and CDR2 YFSETQ. Trimming left V 0 bases short and J 4 bases short, with 7 bases between.

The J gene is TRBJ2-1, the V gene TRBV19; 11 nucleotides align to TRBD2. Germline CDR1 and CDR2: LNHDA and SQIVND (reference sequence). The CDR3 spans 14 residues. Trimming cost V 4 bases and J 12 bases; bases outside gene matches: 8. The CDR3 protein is CASSTGLAEGGQFF. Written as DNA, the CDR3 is TGTGCCAGTAGTACGGGACTAGCGGAGGGGGGGCAGTTCTTC.

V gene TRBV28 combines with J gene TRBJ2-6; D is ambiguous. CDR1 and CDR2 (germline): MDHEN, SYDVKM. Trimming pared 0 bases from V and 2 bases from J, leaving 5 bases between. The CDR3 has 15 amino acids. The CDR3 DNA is TGTGCCAGCAGTTTATGGGAAACTGGGGCCAACGTCCTGACTTTC. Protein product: CASSLWETGANVLTF.

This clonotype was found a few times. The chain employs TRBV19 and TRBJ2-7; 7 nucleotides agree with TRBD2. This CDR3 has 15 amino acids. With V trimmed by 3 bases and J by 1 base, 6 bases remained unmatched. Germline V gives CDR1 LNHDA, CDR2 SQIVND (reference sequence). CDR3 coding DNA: TGTGCCAGTAGTATGGGGGGAGGGGCGTCCTACGAGCAGTACTTC. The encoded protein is CASSMGGGASYEQYF.

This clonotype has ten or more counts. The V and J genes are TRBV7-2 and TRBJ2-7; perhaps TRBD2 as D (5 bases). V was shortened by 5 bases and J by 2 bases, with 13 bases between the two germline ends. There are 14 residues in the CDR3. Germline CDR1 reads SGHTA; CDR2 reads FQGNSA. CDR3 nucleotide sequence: TGTGCCAGCAGCCCCAGGCTAGCCGCCTACGAGCAGTACTTC. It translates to CASSPRLAAYEQYF.

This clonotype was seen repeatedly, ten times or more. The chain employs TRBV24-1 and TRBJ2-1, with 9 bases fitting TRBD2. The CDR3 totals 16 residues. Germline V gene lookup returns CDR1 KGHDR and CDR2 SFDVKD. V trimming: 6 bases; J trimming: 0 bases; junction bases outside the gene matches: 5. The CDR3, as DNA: TGTGCCACCAGTAGTTCTAGCGGGGTCTCCTACAATGAGCAGTTCTTC. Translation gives CATSSSSGVSYNEQFF.

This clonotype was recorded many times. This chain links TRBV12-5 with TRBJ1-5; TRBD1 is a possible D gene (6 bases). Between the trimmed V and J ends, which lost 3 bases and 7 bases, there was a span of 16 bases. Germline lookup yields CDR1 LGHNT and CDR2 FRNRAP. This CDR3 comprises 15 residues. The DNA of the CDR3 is TGTGCTAGTGGTTTTACCGGGGGCGCAAGCCAGCCCCAGCATTTT. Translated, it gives CASGFTGGASQPQHF.

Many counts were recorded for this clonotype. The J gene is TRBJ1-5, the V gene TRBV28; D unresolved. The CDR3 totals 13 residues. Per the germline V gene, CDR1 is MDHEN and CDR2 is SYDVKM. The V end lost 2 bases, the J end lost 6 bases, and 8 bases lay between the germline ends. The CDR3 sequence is CASSLPAGQPQHF. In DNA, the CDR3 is TGTGCCAGCAGTTTACCGGCGGGTCAGCCCCAGCATTTT.

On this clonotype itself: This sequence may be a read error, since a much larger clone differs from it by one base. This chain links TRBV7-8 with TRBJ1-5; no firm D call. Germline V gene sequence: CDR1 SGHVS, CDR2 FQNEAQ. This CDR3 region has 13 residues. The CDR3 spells CASSLAPNQSQHF. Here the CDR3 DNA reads TGTGCCAGCAGCTTAGCGCCCAATCAGTCCCAGCATTTT.

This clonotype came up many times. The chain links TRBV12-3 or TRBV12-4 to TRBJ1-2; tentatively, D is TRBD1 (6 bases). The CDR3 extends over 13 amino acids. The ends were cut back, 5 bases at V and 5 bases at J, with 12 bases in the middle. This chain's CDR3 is CASSRTGSYGYTF. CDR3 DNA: TGTGCCAGCAGTAGAACAGGGAGTTATGGCTACACCTTC.

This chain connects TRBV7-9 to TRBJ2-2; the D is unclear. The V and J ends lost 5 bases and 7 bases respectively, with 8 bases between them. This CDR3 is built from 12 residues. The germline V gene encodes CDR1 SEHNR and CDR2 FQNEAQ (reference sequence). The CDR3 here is CASSRVIGELFF. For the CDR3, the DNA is TGTGCCAGCAGCCGCGTTATCGGGGAGCTGTTTTTT.